The rows below give T cell receptor beta chains drawn from one sample of a study of regulatory T cells in long-lasting Graves disease. TCRdb recomputed calls from the multiplex PCR reads with MiXCR, one row per CDR3 protein. The sample consists of 440,000 or so distinct CDR3 sequences, about a sixth of them appearing once. The data also belong to a second study, concerning T cells in Graves' hyperthyroidism and ophthalmopathy.

Sequencing used peripheral blood mononuclear cells (PBMCs), obtained at new diagnosis, from a patient treated with antithyroid drugs. Receptors originate from a woman in her twenties or thirties with Graves disease. CDR3s leave out the opening cysteine and the closing phenylalanine or tryptophan. D genes are given only for firm matches.

v_gene,d_gene,CDR3aa
TRBV11-3,NA,ASSSFSGQMQY
TRBV28,NA,ASRSYLLSGANVLT
TRBV11-2,TRBD2,ASSLGTSGRGGS
TRBV28,TRBD1,ASSAQGQGNSYEQY
TRBV28,TRBD1,ASSTASGTGSEGYT
TRBV18,TRBD1,ASSPGDRVYYGYT
TRBV6-2/TRBV6-3,TRBD2,ASSRTSVSTDTQY
TRBV11-2,NA,ASSTGWTNYEQY
TRBV3-1,NA,ASSQYGQPQH
TRBV5-1,NA,VSSLVGSSYNEQF
TRBV12-3/TRBV12-4,NA,ASRRERQPQH
TRBV10-3,TRBD2,AISSSQGREGNEQF
TRBV6-1,NA,ASRRGESNTEAF
TRBV12-3/TRBV12-4,NA,ASSPSTGEAF
TRBV5-1,TRBD2,ASARGGDNIQY
TRBV6-1,NA,ASSQQDISSYEQY
TRBV20-1,NA,SAREAGLNTDTQY
TRBV18,NA,ASSPPERVVYNEQF
TRBV12-3/TRBV12-4,NA,ASSSPPLYGGYT
TRBV4-1,NA,ASSQRATGPTGELF
TRBV5-1,TRBD1,ASSDTGANEKLF
TRBV6-2/TRBV6-3,TRBD2,ASSLGLGSGRARQY
TRBV6-1,TRBD1,ASSTTDRGQF
TRBV28,TRBD1,ASTSFQGAPTGELF
TRBV5-1,TRBD1,ASSELDRGGYEQY
TRBV6-1,NA,ASSVGEWRQETQY
TRBV27,NA,ASSLIQTTDTQY
TRBV12-3/TRBV12-4,NA,ASSPGRRNTEAF
TRBV7-2,NA,AQPYGAGSGDTQY
TRBV14,TRBD2,ASSSRTSRNTGELF
TRBV11-2,TRBD1,ASSSSGTGGVRTYGYT
TRBV24-1,NA,ATSDDGANQPQH
TRBV4-2,NA,ASSQKRTANYSNQPQH
TRBV7-9,NA,ASSLGDNYGYT
TRBV6-1,NA,ASSVWRTTGELF
TRBV5-4,TRBD2,ASSFMGLADTGELF
TRBV6-1,TRBD2,ASNLAGGTYEQY